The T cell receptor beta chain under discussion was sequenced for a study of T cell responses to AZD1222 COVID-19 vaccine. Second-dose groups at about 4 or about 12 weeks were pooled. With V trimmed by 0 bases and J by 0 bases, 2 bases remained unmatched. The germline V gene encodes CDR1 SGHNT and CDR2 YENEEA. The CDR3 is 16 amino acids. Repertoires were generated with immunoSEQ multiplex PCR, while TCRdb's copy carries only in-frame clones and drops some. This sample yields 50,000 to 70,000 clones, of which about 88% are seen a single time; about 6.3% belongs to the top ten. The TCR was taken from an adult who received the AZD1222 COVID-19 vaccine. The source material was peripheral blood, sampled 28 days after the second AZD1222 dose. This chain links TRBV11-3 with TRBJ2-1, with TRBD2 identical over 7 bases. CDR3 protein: CASSLDGGGSYNEQFF. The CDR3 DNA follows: TGTGCCAGCAGCTTAGATGGCGGGGGCTCCTACAATGAGCAGTTCTTC.